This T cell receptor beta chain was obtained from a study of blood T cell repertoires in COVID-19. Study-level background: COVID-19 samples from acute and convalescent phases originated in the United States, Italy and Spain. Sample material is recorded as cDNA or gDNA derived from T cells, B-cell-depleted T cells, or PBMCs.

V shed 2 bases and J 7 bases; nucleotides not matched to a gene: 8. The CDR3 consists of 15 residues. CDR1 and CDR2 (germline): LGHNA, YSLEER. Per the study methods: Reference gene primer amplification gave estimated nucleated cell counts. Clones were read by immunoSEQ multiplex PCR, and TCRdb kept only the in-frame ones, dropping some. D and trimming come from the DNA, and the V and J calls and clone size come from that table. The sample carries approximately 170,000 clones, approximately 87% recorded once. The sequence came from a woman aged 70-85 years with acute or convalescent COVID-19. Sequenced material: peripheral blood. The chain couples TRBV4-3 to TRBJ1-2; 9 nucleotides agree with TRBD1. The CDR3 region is CASSQHTGTGTGYTF. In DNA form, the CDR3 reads TGCGCCAGCAGCCAACATACCGGGACAGGGACTGGCTACACCTTC.